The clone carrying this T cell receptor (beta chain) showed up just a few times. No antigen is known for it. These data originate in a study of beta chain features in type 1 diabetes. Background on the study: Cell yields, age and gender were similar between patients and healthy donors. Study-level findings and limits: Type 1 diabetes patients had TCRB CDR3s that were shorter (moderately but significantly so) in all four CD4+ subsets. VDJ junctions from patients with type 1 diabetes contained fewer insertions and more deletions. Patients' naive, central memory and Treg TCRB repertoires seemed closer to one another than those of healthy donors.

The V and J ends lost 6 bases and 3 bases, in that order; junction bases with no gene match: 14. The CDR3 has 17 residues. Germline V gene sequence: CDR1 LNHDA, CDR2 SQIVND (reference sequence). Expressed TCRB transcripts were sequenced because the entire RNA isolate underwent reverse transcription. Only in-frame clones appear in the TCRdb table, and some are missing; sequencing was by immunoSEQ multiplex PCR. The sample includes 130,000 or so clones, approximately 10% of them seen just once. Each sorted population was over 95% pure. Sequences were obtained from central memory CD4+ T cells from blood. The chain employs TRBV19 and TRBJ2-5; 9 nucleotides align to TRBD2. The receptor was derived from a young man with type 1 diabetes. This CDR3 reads CASSTMMGLAGEETQYF. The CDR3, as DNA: TGTGCCAGTAGCACCATGATGGGATTAGCGGGGGAAGAGACCCAGTACTTC.